This note documents a single T cell receptor (beta chain) sequence. The sample is drawn from a study of blood T cells in healthy people across ages. A second about 6 to 12 cycle PCR used barcoded and J-beta primers. Each cDNA molecule carried a tag from a template-switch adaptor that contained 12 random nucleotides. TCRdb re-called the 5' RACE reads through MiXCR, storing one row per CDR3 protein. The sample records about 780,000 distinct CDR3 sequences, about 62% being singletons. The TCR originated in a man aged 30 to 45 in good health. Input material: blood.

CDR3 in amino acids: CASGRTGGIDGYTF. CDR3 nucleotide sequence: TGTGCCAGCGGGAGGACAGGCGGGATCGATGGCTACACCTTC. The chain joins TRBV7-9 to TRBJ1-2; 7 bases are a match to TRBD1. The germline V gene has CDR1 SEHNR and CDR2 FQNEAQ (reference sequence). This CDR3 spans 14 amino acids. The ends lost 8 bases at V and 6 bases at J; junction bases unmatched: 12.